A few counts support the clone carrying this TCR beta chain. Antigen specificity is unknown. This entry comes from a study of CD8 T cells in ankylosing spondylitis. Overall study findings and caveats: A motif in TCR beta, a set of roughly eight highly homologous variants, appeared characteristic of ankylosing spondylitis blood.

Germline-derived CDR1 and CDR2 are DFQATT and SNEGSKA (reference sequence). Trimming removed 2 bases from V and 8 bases from J; junction bases left unmatched: 11. The CDR3 is made up of 14 amino acids. A quantitative 5'-RACE method, one with molecular barcodes, was used to make TCR beta libraries. TCRdb called the 5' RACE reads again in MiXCR, with one record for every CDR3 protein. The sample includes roughly 280,000 distinct CDR3 sequences, 15% to 25% of them seen just once. Material: blood, either unsorted or a sorted T cell fraction (not recorded which). The chain has TRBV20-1 and TRBJ1-1; 7 bases match TRBD1. The clonotype originates from a male donor with ankylosing spondylitis or in good health (not recorded which). The CDR3 DNA follows: TGCAGTGCTAGACCGTTAGGGGGCCAAACCGAAGCTTTCTTT. It is translated as CSARPLGGQTEAFF.